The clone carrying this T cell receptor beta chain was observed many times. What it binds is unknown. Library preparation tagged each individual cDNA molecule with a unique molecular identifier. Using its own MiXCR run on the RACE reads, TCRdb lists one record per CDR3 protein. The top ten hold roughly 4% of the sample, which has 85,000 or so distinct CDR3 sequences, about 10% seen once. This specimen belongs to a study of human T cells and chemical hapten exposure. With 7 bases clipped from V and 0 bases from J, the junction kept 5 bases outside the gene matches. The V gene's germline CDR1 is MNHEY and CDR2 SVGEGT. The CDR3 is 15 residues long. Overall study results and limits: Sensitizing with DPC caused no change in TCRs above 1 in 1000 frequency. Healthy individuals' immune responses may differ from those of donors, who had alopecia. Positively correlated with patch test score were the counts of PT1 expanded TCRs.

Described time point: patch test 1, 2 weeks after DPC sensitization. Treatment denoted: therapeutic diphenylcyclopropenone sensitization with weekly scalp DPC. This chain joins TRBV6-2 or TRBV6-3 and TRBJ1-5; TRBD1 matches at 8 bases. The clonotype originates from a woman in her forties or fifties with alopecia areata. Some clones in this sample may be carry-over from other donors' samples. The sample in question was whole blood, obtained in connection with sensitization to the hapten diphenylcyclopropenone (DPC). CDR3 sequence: CASTQGAHSNQPQHF. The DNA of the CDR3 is TGTGCCAGCACCCAGGGGGCACATAGCAATCAGCCCCAGCATTTT.